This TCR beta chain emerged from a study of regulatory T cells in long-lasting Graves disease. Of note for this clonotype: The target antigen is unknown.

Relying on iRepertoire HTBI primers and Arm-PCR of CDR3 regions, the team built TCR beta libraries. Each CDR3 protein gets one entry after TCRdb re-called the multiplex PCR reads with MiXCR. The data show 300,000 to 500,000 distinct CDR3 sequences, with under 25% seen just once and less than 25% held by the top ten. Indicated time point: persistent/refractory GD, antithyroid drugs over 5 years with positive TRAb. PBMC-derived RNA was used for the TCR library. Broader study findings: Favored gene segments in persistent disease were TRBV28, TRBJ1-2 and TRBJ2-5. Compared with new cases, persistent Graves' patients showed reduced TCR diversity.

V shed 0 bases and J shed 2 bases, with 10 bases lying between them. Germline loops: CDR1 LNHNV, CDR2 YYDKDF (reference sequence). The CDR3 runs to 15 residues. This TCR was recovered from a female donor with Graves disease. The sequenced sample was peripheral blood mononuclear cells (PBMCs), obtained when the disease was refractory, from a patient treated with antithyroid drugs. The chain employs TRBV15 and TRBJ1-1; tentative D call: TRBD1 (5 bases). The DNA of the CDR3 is TGTGCCACCAGCAGAGACAGGGAAGTAAACACTGAAGCTTTCTTT. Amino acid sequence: CATSRDREVNTEAFF.